The 28 T cell receptor beta chains reported below all come from one sample, sequenced in a study of shared clonotypes between healthy human individuals. Some clones are missing from TCRdb's copy, which holds only in-frame ones; the method was immunoSEQ multiplex PCR. The table shows over a million clones, with more than 75% occurring only once. Sequencing was performed on memory CD4+ T cells from PBMCs. Regarding subset: CD45RA-negative fraction. Source of these receptors: a man aged 18 to 30 in good health. Some clones in this sample may be carry-over from other donors' samples.

The chain combines TRBV5-1 with TRBJ2-1, with a weak D call TRBD2 (5 bases). From germline, CDR1 is SGHRS and CDR2 YFSETQ. CDR3 length equals 14 residues. Trimming removed 0 bases from V and 8 bases from J, with 12 bases in between. CDR3 residues: CASSLEASSDEQFF. Written as DNA, the CDR3 is TGCGCCAGCAGCTTGGAGGCTAGCAGCGATGAGCAGTTCTTC.

The chain combines TRBV6-5 with TRBJ2-7, with 10 nucleotides matching TRBD2. The CDR3 has 16 amino acids. After removal of 2 bases from V and 0 bases from J, the junction contained 4 bases not matched to a gene. The germline V gene encodes CDR1 MNHEY and CDR2 SVGAGI. For the CDR3, the DNA is TGTGCCAGCAGTTACCCCTCTAGCGGGAGCTCCTACGAGCAGTACTTC. Residues: CASSYPSSGSSYEQYF.

The CDR3 bases are TGCGCCAGCGCTCCGGGGGGCGGAGGCAATCAGCCCCAGCATTTT. Protein: CASAPGGGGNQPQHF. J is TRBJ1-5 and V is TRBV5-1, with D maybe TRBD1 (6 bases). Trimming left V 7 bases short and J 2 bases short, with 16 bases between. CDR1 is SGHRS, CDR2 YFSETQ, per germline. CDR3 length: 15 residues.

The rearrangement joins TRBV25-1 to TRBJ2-7, with a possible D match to TRBD2 (5 bases). CDR1 MGHDK and CDR2 SYGVNS come from the germline V gene. CDR3 size: 14 residues. The germline V and J ends were trimmed by 4 bases and 3 bases, with 13 bases remaining between them. The CDR3 here is CASSGRTGSYEQYF. The DNA for the CDR3 is TGTGCCAGCAGTGGAAGGACGGGAAGCTACGAGCAGTACTTC.

The genes are TRBV11-2 and TRBJ1-5; 7 bases match TRBD1. After removal of 5 bases from V and 2 bases from J, the junction contained 3 bases not matched to a gene. CDR1 is SGHAT and CDR2 is FQNNGV in the germline V gene. The CDR3 runs 14 residues. The CDR3 DNA sequence: TGTGCCAGCAGCGTCGGGACAGGCAATCAGCCCCAGCATTTT. As protein: CASSVGTGNQPQHF.

The chain has TRBV4-2 and TRBJ1-5, with D maybe TRBD1 (6 bases). The CDR3 is made up of 19 amino acids. The V gene's germline CDR1 is LGHNA and CDR2 YNFKEQ. V was cut by 2 bases and J by 6 bases, with 26 bases left in between. The CDR3 loop reads CASSQSLSGRGGRAQPQHF. In DNA, the CDR3 is TGTGCCAGCAGCCAATCATTATCTGGTAGAGGGGGTAGGGCTCAGCCCCAGCATTTT.

V gene TRBV9 combines with J gene TRBJ2-1, with 15 bases aligning to TRBD2. This CDR3 spans 17 amino acids. Germline loops: CDR1 SGDLS, CDR2 YYNGEE. Trimming cost V 4 bases and J 5 bases; bases outside gene matches: 7. In DNA, the CDR3 is TGTGCCAGCAGCTTCACCGGGACTAGCGGGGGGAACAATGAGCAGTTCTTC. Its protein is CASSFTGTSGGNNEQFF.

Comments on this clone: The same CDR3 arises from other DNA sequences in this sample as well. This rearrangement joins TRBV29-1 to TRBJ2-5; tentative D call: TRBD1 (6 bases). Germline CDR1 and CDR2: SQVTM and ANQGSEA. This CDR3 comprises 10 residues. V was cut by 6 bases and J by 7 bases, with 9 bases left in between. CDR3 DNA sequence: TGCAGCGTGGACAGTGGGACCCAGTACTTC. It yields the protein CSVDSGTQYF.

The genes are TRBV4-1 and TRBJ1-5; D is undetermined. Germline V CDR1 and CDR2: MGHRA, YSYEKL. This CDR3 has 17 residues. V lost 0 bases and J lost 3, with 15 bases in between. As DNA, the CDR3 is TGCGCCAGCAGCCAAGAGGGGAGGGTAGGAAACAATCAGCCCCAGCATTTT. This translates into CASSQEGRVGNNQPQHF.

J is TRBJ2-5 and V is TRBV30, with unresolved D. The CDR3 spans 14 residues. Trimming left V 3 bases short and J 5 bases short, with 16 bases between. Germline-derived CDR1 and CDR2 are GTSNPN and SVGIG (reference sequence). The CDR3 DNA reads TGTGCCTGGAGCTTCGGCAGCCCAGCGGAGACCCAGTACTTC. Its translation: CAWSFGSPAETQYF.

The CDR3 region has the DNA TGCGCCAGCAGCCAAGATTCGCGGGAGCGCTACAATGAGCAGTTCTTC. Its protein is CASSQDSRERYNEQFF. V gene TRBV4-3 combines with J gene TRBJ2-1, with TRBD2 matching over 7 bases. From germline, CDR1 is LGHNA and CDR2 YSLEER. V was pared by 0 bases and J by 3 bases, with 5 bases of the junction left unmatched. CDR3 size: 16 residues.

This clone was seen repeatedly, ten times or more. J is TRBJ1-2 and V is TRBV6-1; no firm D call. The CDR3 has 13 residues. CDR1 and CDR2 from the germline V gene are MNHNS and SASEGT. The V end lost 6 bases, the J end lost 3 bases, and 11 bases lay between the germline ends. The CDR3 here is CASRFQADYGYTF. In DNA form, the CDR3 reads TGTGCCAGCAGGTTCCAGGCTGACTATGGCTACACCTTC.

The chain links TRBV6-1 to TRBJ1-1, with no clear D. Looked up from germline, CDR1 is MNHNS and CDR2 is SASEGT. This CDR3 region has 16 residues. With 4 bases removed from V and 3 bases from J, the gap between germline ends came to 18 bases. In DNA, the CDR3 is TGTGCCAGCAGTGCGCAGGCTGGGTCAGGAGACACTGAAGCTTTCTTT. Its translation is CASSAQAGSGDTEAFF.

The rearrangement uses TRBV11-3 and TRBJ2-1; D ambiguous. Germline V gene lookup returns CDR1 SGHNT and CDR2 YENEEA. The CDR3 consists of 13 residues. V was shortened by 5 bases and J by 7 bases, with 12 bases between the two germline ends. Here the CDR3 reads CASSPYNGNEQFF. The CDR3 DNA reads as TGTGCCAGCAGCCCTTACAACGGAAATGAGCAGTTCTTC.

This clone was recorded only once. The chain has TRBV6-5 and TRBJ1-4; D may be TRBD1 (5 bases). CDR1 and CDR2 (germline): MNHEY, SVGAGI. The CDR3 covers 15 residues. V lost 6 bases and J lost 8, with 19 bases in between. CDR3 sequence (DNA): TGTGCCAGCAGAACTGCGGGACGGCCTGAGGAAAAACTGTTTTTT. Translating gives CASRTAGRPEEKLFF.

The sample holds one count of this clone. V usage is TRBV28 and J usage is TRBJ1-4; weak D call: TRBD1 (6 bases). The CDR3 sequence is 15 residues long. Trimming removed 6 bases at V and 4 bases at J, with 15 bases between. CDR1 MDHEN and CDR2 SYDVKM come from the germline V gene. The DNA for the CDR3 is TGTGCCAGCAGCCGATCACCAGGGGATAATGAAAAACTGTTTTTT. Its protein product is CASSRSPGDNEKLFF. The full variable domain, rest sourced from reference TRBV28 and TRBJ1-4, is DVKVTQSSRYLVKRTGEKVFLECVQDMDHENMFWYRQDPGLGLRLIYFSYDVKMKEKGDIPEGYSVSREKKERFSLILESASTNQTSMYLCASSRSPGDNEKLFFGSGTQLSVL.

This rearrangement joins TRBV5-1 to TRBJ2-2, with D perhaps TRBD2 (6 bases). Trimming left V 4 bases short and J 0 bases short, with 10 bases between. The CDR3 spans 15 residues. Germline loops: CDR1 SGHRS, CDR2 YFSETQ. This CDR3 is CASSPGRTNTGELFF. CDR3 DNA: TGCGCCAGCAGCCCCGGGAGAACGAACACCGGGGAGCTGTTTTTT.

The genes are TRBV15 and TRBJ2-3; 7 positions match TRBD1. CDR3 length: 14 amino acids. Germline CDR1 and CDR2: LNHNV and YYDKDF (reference sequence). V lost 2 bases to trimming and J lost 4 bases; unmatched junction nucleotides: 3. This CDR3 reads CATSRRGGADTQYF. CDR3 coding DNA: TGTGCCACCAGCAGAAGAGGGGGCGCAGATACGCAGTATTTT.

This clone was observed once. J is TRBJ2-1 and V is TRBV9; 9 nucleotides match TRBD2. Germline assignment: CDR1 SGDLS and CDR2 YYNGEE. V shed 0 bases and J 9 bases; nucleotides not matched to a gene: 7. The CDR3 sequence is 15 residues long. Here the CDR3 reads CASSVGHSGSLEQFF. The CDR3 DNA sequence: TGTGCCAGCAGCGTAGGGCATAGCGGGAGCCTTGAGCAGTTCTTC.

The chain uses TRBV4-1 and TRBJ2-1; 8 positions match TRBD2. Germline V CDR1 and CDR2: MGHRA, YSYEKL. J gave up 1 base and V 0 bases, and 11 bases lay outside the gene matches. The CDR3 runs 19 residues. CDR3 sequence: CASSQDPRAGDSSYNEQFF. CDR3 coding DNA: TGCGCCAGCAGCCAAGATCCACGAGCGGGAGATAGTTCCTACAATGAGCAGTTCTTC.

The rearrangement links TRBV2 to TRBJ2-7; D could derive from TRBD1 or TRBD2 (6 bases each). Germline assignment: CDR1 SNHLY and CDR2 FYNNEI. This CDR3 is built from 13 residues. V lost 6 bases to trimming and J lost 4 bases, with 13 bases between them. CDR3 region: CASRGGQIYEQYF. The CDR3 region has the DNA TGTGCCAGCAGGGGGGGACAAATTTACGAGCAGTACTTC.

The rearrangement joins TRBV6-5 to TRBJ2-1; D is tentatively TRBD1 or TRBD2 (5 bases each). The CDR3 length is 15 residues. CDR1 MNHEY and CDR2 SVGAGI come from the germline V gene. Trimming pared 1 base from V and 7 bases from J, leaving 14 bases between. The CDR3 loop is CASSYYYGTPNEQFF. The CDR3 coding sequence is TGTGCCAGCAGTTACTACTACGGGACGCCTAATGAGCAGTTCTTC.

The CDR3 DNA follows: TGTGCCAGCAGCTTAGGGACGGGGGTTGGTGGCTACACCTTC. This encodes CASSLGTGVGGYTF. This sequence joins TRBV13 and TRBJ1-2, with D perhaps matching TRBD1 (5 bases). The germline V gene has CDR1 PRHDT and CDR2 FYEKMQ (reference sequence). The CDR3 covers 14 residues. V dropped 0 bases and J dropped 7 bases, with 12 bases sitting between them.

The rearrangement joins TRBV19 to TRBJ2-1, with D possibly being TRBD2 (6 bases). Trimming stripped 7 bases from V and 3 bases from J, with 10 bases between. Per the germline V gene, CDR1 is LNHDA and CDR2 is SQIVND (reference sequence). The CDR3 runs 13 residues. CDR3 DNA: TGTGCCAGTACCGCTAGCGTCTACAATGAGCAGTTCTTC. This codes for CASTASVYNEQFF.

The chain uses TRBV2 and TRBJ2-5; D is possibly TRBD2 (5 bases). CDR3 length equals 14 residues. Germline CDR1 is SNHLY and CDR2 is FYNNEI. V was trimmed by 2 bases and J by 1 base, leaving 8 bases between them. The DNA of the CDR3 is TGTGCCAGCAGTGAATCGGCGGGCCAAGAGACCCAGTACTTC. Translated: CASSESAGQETQYF.

CDR3 amino acids: CASSSFGTTDTQYF. CDR3 coding DNA: TGTGCCAGCAGCTCGTTCGGGACTACAGATACGCAGTATTTT. The chain recombines TRBV7-3 with TRBJ2-3; weak D call: TRBD2 (6 bases). The germline gives CDR1 SGHTA, CDR2 FQGTGA. The CDR3 covers 14 residues. V was pared by 4 bases and J by 3 bases, with 11 bases between.

At least ten counts were recorded for this clone. The chain carries TRBV27 and TRBJ1-3; 8 nucleotides agree with TRBD1. This CDR3 has 17 residues. After removal of 1 base from V and 8 bases from J, the junction contained 13 bases not matched to a gene. Germline CDR1 reads MNHEY; CDR2 reads SMNVEV (reference sequence). Here the CDR3 reads CASSLWSRQGPVDTIYF. The CDR3 DNA reads TGTGCCAGCAGTTTATGGTCCCGACAGGGGCCTGTGGACACCATATATTTT.

The rearrangement links TRBV21-1 to TRBJ2-6; TRBD2, as called in the table, went unchecked against the DNA. TRBV21-1 is a pseudogene. There are 13 residues in the CDR3. DNA for the CDR3: TGTGCCAGCAGCTACTCTGGGGCCAACGTCCTGACTTTC. Translation: CASSYSGANVLTF.